The TCR beta chain described here comes from a study of shared clonotypes between healthy human individuals (dated by TCRdb to 2020 to 2021). Describing the broader study: A couple of women and three men aged 18 to 49 years were included in the cohort. The study deeply sequenced blood TCR repertoires of five healthy adults to estimate repertoire size and the extent of clonotype sharing between individuals. Libraries were prepared and TCR repertoires were sequenced by different laboratories using diverse techniques, in order to increase sequencing depth and limit assay-specific biases. Leukapheresis yielded between about 0.8 and 9.5 billion PBMCs per donor.

On this clone: What this receptor recognizes is not known. No much larger clone is present one base from it, and per-base qualities are unavailable.

TCR CDR3 regions were amplified from genomic DNA by multiplex PCR using the deep immunoSEQ assay. For each cell subset, the extracted genomic DNA was distributed evenly across all wells of several immunoSEQ 96-well plates, and each plate served as one replicate. For unsorted PBMC, each replicate PCR was loaded with about 280 ng genomic DNA, equivalent to some 27,000 T cell genomes. Ten immunoSEQ deep assay plates were used to sequence unsorted PBMC genomic DNA. Purified libraries were measured with a Qubit 3.0 fluorometer, size-checked on a Bioanalyzer 2100, and measured again with the KAPA Library Quantification kit. A separate single-read 150-cycle Illumina NextSeq 550 flow cell was used to sequence each immunoSEQ 96-well plate. Regarding the original processing steps: Because only junctional sequences without quality scores were contained in the immunoSEQ output, filtering matching that applied to full-length reads could not be performed. To assign V/J genes and CDR3, sequences were annotated using PyIR, a Python wrapper for IgBLAST v1.9, with IMGT germline references. Reads were removed for weak V/J assignments (E-value above 1e-6), missing CDR3, stop codons, out-of-frame junctions, or ambiguous translated residues. V3J clonotypes were defined by identical inferred V gene, J gene, and CDR3 amino acid sequence. Percentage overlap between repertoires was calculated by dividing the number of shared unique clonotypes by the size of the smaller repertoire. Richness of each repertoire was evaluated using RTK rarefaction, the Chao1 estimator, and Recon v2.1 estimates of unobserved clonotypes. TCRdb took over this immuneACCESS table, retaining in-frame rearrangements with V and J assigned. Such tables are incomplete; in checked studies, under half of the missing clones stem from an unresolved V gene, and the remainder is unexplained. V, J and clone size are taken as reported in that table, and D and trimming were inferred from the DNA itself. The sample table records roughly 500,000 clones; about 82% of these occur just once. The biggest ten clones account for 13% of the sample.

The donors were healthy, HIV-negative adults with no recently reported acute infections or vaccinations. Only Caucasian adults living in Nashville, Tennessee, USA were represented among the donors. In the unsorted samples, 85 million to 100 million PBMCs were counted, and genomic DNA was extracted using the QIAamp DNA Blood Mini kit. Blood was obtained by leukapheresis, after which PBMCs were separated by Ficoll-Histopaque density gradient centrifugation and cryopreserved in liquid nitrogen vapor phase. The CDR3 numbers 12 residues from cysteine through phenylalanine. Only the CDR3 DNA stays, 36 bases, in frame from base 1. V lost 1 base and J lost 7 bases; the stretch between them is 8 bases long. CDR1 PRHDT and CDR2 FYEKMQ are derived from the germline V gene (reference sequence). Beyond this particular receptor, the publication reports: Based on pairwise subsampling, the degree of clonotype sharing among donors was expected to be affected by sequencing depth. The genetic and exposure-history diversity represented was limited by the small number of donors. Sampling was restricted to blood, and TCR repertoires in tissue are likely to differ from TCR repertoires in blood.

The chain uses TRBV13 and TRBJ2-7; TRBD2 is a possible D gene, resting on 6 matching bases. The sequence was collected from a woman aged 40 to 49 in good health. Some clones in this sample may be carry-over from other donors' samples. Specimen: PBMCs. This receptor has the CDR3 CASSLAGREQYF. The bases are TGTGCCAGCAGCTTAGCCGGGAGAGAGCAGTACTTC. Here the CDR3 is joined to the reference TRBV13 and TRBJ2-7 genes, and the full variable domain is: AAGVIQSPRHLIKEKRETATLKCYPIPRHDTVYWYQQGPGQDPQFLISFYEKMQSDKGSIPDRFSAQQFSDYHSELNMSSLELGDSALYFCASSLAGREQYFGPGTRLTVT.